This entry is about one T cell receptor (beta chain). This clone came up once. Which antigen it targets is not known. No much larger clone exists at a distance of one base, and base qualities are not known. This specimen comes from a study of OX40 agonist ivuxolimab in advanced cancers. For the study in its entirety: Ivuxolimab was an agonistic, fully human IgG2 monoclonal antibody directed against OX40 (CD134), a costimulatory receptor. Intravenous ivuxolimab was administered to patients every 2 weeks at six dose levels: 0.01, 0.1, 0.3, 1.5, 3 and 10 mg/kg. Of the roughly 51 patients in dose escalation, some 20 had hepatocellular carcinoma, some 15 had melanoma, 9 had renal cell carcinoma and 9 had head and neck cancer. A male proportion of around 81% and a mean age of roughly 58 years, ranging from roughly 23 to 90, were recorded for the dose-escalation cohort. Patients were allowed to have had prior anti-PD-1, anti-PD-L1 or anti-CTLA-4 therapy, and 30% to 50% of the dose-escalation patients had previously received checkpoint inhibitors. Partial responses occurred in three dose-escalation patients, of whom one had hepatocellular carcinoma and two had cutaneous melanoma. Peripheral TCRbeta sequencing was intended to test whether TCR sequence diversity was altered and clonal T-cell expansion was caused by ivuxolimab. The monotherapy dose-escalation portion (N of about 49 patients) of the phase I ivuxolimab trial is reported in the paper.

For sequencing of the TCRbeta CDR3 region, genomic DNA was extracted from the sorted cells. The immunoSEQ Assay was used for sequencing of TCRbeta CDR3 regions. In TCRdb, the immuneACCESS table is reduced to in-frame sequences with V and J assigned. These tables do not hold every clone; where another copy was compared, an unresolved V gene accounts for under half, and the others remain unexplained. For this sample the table gives about 83,000 clones, of which about 88% were detected only once. Clones ranked in the top ten supply approximately 7.4% of the sample. The trial excluded patients who had a history of autoimmune disease or who were on systemic immunosuppression. In every dose cohort, peripheral blood was drawn for TCR sequencing at baseline, cycle 4 day 1, and cycle 7 day 1. The samples were drawn from a first-in-human, open-label, multicenter phase I dose-escalation trial of ivuxolimab. The trial enrolled adults with locally advanced or metastatic head and neck squamous cell, hepatocellular, melanoma or renal cell carcinoma. Before TCR sequencing, CD4+ and CD8+ T cells were separately sorted from peripheral blood.

CDR1 and CDR2, looked up from the germline V gene, are SGHRS and YFSETQ. V loses 2 bases of germline sequence and J loses 4 bases, and the interval between the two ends is 11 bases. The CDR3 numbers 14 residues from cysteine through phenylalanine. The read is trimmed to its CDR3 DNA, 42 bases read in frame from base 1. The paper as a whole reports these results and caveats: Low levels of normalized T-cell clonal expansion were also shown by some nonresponding patients. After ivuxolimab, expanded clones were on average more numerous among CD8+ T cells than among CD4+ T cells. Partial responders in the 0.1-3.0 mg/kg groups had among the lowest normalized peripheral clonal expansion, especially among CD8+ T cells. At doses of 0.1 to 3.0 mg/kg, clonal expansion of both CD4+ and CD8+ T cells in blood was seen between baseline and week 6. The antigen specificity of the peripheral T cells that underwent clonal expansion was not determined.

This sequence originates from an adult with an advanced solid tumor such as melanoma, head and neck, liver or kidney cancer. This specimen was CD4+ or CD8+ T cells sorted from blood, taken in a trial of the OX40 agonist ivuxolimab. Rearrangement joined TRBV5-1 to TRBJ2-3; perhaps TRBD2 is the D gene, with 5 bases matching. For the CDR3, the sequence is CASSFGGSSDTQYF. Read as DNA, the sequence is TGCGCCAGCAGCTTCGGTGGGAGTTCAGATACGCAGTATTTT.